Each of the 2 T cell receptor beta chains below was sequenced from the same sample in a study of blood T cells in healthy people across ages. PCR was performed a second time for about 7 to 12 cycles using a sample-barcoded 5' primer and a J-beta primer mix. Using its own MiXCR run on the 5' RACE reads, TCRdb lists one record per CDR3 protein. There are around 1.7 million distinct CDR3 sequences in the sample; approximately 30% occur only once, and around 7.7% lies in the top ten. The sample comprised blood. The source is a woman aged 30 to 39 in good health.

The genes are TRBV27 and TRBJ1-1; D is possibly TRBD1 (6 bases). V dropped 6 bases and J dropped 5 bases, with 13 bases sitting between them. The CDR3 loop spans 13 amino acids. Germline loops: CDR1 MNHEY, CDR2 SMNVEV (reference sequence). The CDR3 is CASRQGAGTEAFF. The CDR3 DNA reads as TGTGCCAGCAGACAGGGAGCCGGGACTGAAGCTTTCTTT.

There are a few counts of this clonotype. This rearrangement joins TRBV5-8 to TRBJ2-1; D unresolved. This CDR3 has 16 residues. The germline V gene has CDR1 SGHTS and CDR2 YDEGEE. The ends were cut back, 2 bases at V and 4 bases at J, with 16 bases in the middle. This CDR3 reads CASSFSTSFTYNEQFF. CDR3 bases: TGTGCCAGCAGCTTTTCTACAAGTTTTACATACAATGAGCAGTTCTTC.